In its sample, the clone carrying this T cell receptor (beta chain) was seen many times. Its antigen is still unknown. Ophthalmopathy cases scored 3 or more on the Clinical Activity Score and 4 or more on NOSPECS grade, with duration below 3 months. Using RNA transcripts as the source, TCR beta CDR3 regions were amplified. The TCR CDR3 first-round RT-PCR relied on the HTBI primer set. TCRdb ran MiXCR on the multiplex PCR reads and lists one entry per CDR3 protein. The data hold roughly 290,000 distinct CDR3 sequences, with over 15% observed a single time. Looked up from germline, CDR1 is DFQATT and CDR2 is SNEGSKA (reference sequence). The CDR3 extends over 11 amino acids. V was shortened by 6 bases and J by 0 bases, with 2 bases between the two germline ends. These data come from a study of T cells in Graves' hyperthyroidism and ophthalmopathy. Study-wide points: In blood, most of the thyroid clonotypes expanded above 0.001 were also present.

Sequenced: blood. V and J are TRBV20-1 and TRBJ1-4, with D unresolved. The clonotype was recovered from an older woman with Graves' ophthalmopathy. This chain's CDR3 is CSAATNEKLFF. The CDR3 region has the DNA TGCAGTGCGGCAACTAATGAAAAACTGTTTTTT.